Listed here are 10 T cell receptor beta chains from one sample, sequenced in a study of blood T cell repertoires in COVID-19 (TCRdb year 2020). The library was made by the immunoSEQ multiplex PCR assay. The source is immuneACCESS, and TCRdb retained only in-frame sequences with V and J called. Part of the clones is not carried over; for the studies checked, unresolved V genes explain less than half of this, and the remainder is unexplained. The sample includes about 130,000 clones, with around 85% observed a single time. About 15% of the sample belongs to the ten largest clones. Sample: peripheral blood. These receptors all come from a woman aged 45-65 years with acute or convalescent COVID-19.

This chain joins TRBV7-8 and TRBJ1-2, with D maybe TRBD1 (6 bases). This CDR3 has 14 residues. Germline lookup yields CDR1 SGHVS and CDR2 FQNEAQ. Deletions cut 5 bases from V and 1 base from J, with 11 bases between. CDR3: CASSPDRINYGYTF. CDR3 DNA sequence: TGTGCCAGCAGCCCCGACAGGATTAACTATGGCTACACCTTC.

The CDR3 sequence is CASSLSANSKETQYF. For the CDR3, the DNA is TGTGCCAGCAGCTTGTCGGCGAACAGTAAAGAGACCCAGTACTTC. The chain links TRBV5-6 to TRBJ2-5; D remains unclear. CDR3 length: 15 residues. Trimming removed 1 base at V and 3 bases at J, with 13 bases between. The germline gives CDR1 SGHDT, CDR2 YYEEEE. Full variable domain (missing parts from reference TRBV5-6 and TRBJ2-5): DAGVTQSPTHLIKTRGQQVTLRCSPKSGHDTVSWYQQALGQGPQFIFQYYEEEERQRGNFPDRFSGHQFPNYSSELNVNALLLGDSALYLCASSLSANSKETQYFGPGTRLLVL.

This rearrangement joins TRBV2 to TRBJ1-2; weak D call: TRBD1 (6 bases). Germline V lookup: CDR1 SNHLY, CDR2 FYNNEI. This CDR3 spans 15 amino acids. V lost 7 bases to trimming and J lost 8 bases, with 23 bases between them. The CDR3 nucleotides are TGTGCCAGCACCAGAACGGTAGGGGGTGGAATCGGCTACACCTTC. Translation: CASTRTVGGGIGYTF.

V and J are TRBV3-1 (or the pseudogene TRBV3-2) and TRBJ1-2; 7 nucleotides match TRBD1. The CDR3 runs to 15 residues. The ends lost 3 bases at V and 1 base at J; junction bases unmatched: 5. CDR1 and CDR2 (germline): LGHDT, YNNKEL (reference sequence). The CDR3 loop reads CASSHLRDSNYGYTF. The CDR3 bases are TGTGCCAGCAGCCACCTAAGGGACAGTAACTATGGCTACACCTTC.

Notes on this clone: The same CDR3 is also encoded by other DNA sequences in this sample. The chain combines TRBV19 with TRBJ1-5; no reliable D call. This CDR3 spans 14 amino acids. V lost 3 bases and J lost 5, with 11 bases in between. Germline V gene data show CDR1 as LNHDA and CDR2 as SQIVND (reference sequence). This CDR3 reads CASSIRGGYQPQHF. CDR3 coding DNA: TGTGCCAGTAGTATTAGAGGCGGCTATCAGCCCCAGCATTTT. The variable domain in full, completed from reference TRBV19 and TRBJ1-5, reads DGGITQSPKYLFRKEGQNVTLSCEQNLNHDAMYWYRQDPGQGLRLIYYSQIVNDFQKGDIAEGYSVSREKKESFPLTVTSAQKNPTAFYLCASSIRGGYQPQHFGDGTRLSIL.

This clone was recorded a few times. The J gene is TRBJ2-3, the V gene TRBV2; D might be TRBD1 (5 bases). The CDR3 has 13 residues. The V end was cut by 3 bases, the J end by 4 bases, with 8 bases between. Germline V gene data show CDR1 as SNHLY and CDR2 as FYNNEI. The CDR3 bases are TGTGCCAGCAGTGACCAGGGCTCAGATACGCAGTATTTT. Translation gives CASSDQGSDTQYF.

The V and J genes are TRBV3-1 (or the pseudogene TRBV3-2) and TRBJ1-5; TRBD1 aligns across 10 bases. V shed 5 bases, J shed 0 bases, and the junction held 7 bases outside the gene matches. This CDR3 contains 17 residues. The germline CDR1 and CDR2 sequences are LGHDT and YNNKEL (reference sequence). The CDR3 sequence is CASSAKTGGYSNQPQHF. The CDR3 coding sequence is TGTGCCAGCAGCGCGAAGACAGGGGGCTATAGCAATCAGCCCCAGCATTTT.

J is TRBJ1-2 and V is TRBV6-1, with unresolved D. V was clipped by 1 base and J by 2 bases, with 11 bases between them. Germline values: CDR1 MNHNS, CDR2 SASEGT. This CDR3 comprises 15 residues. DNA of the CDR3: TGTGCCAGCAGTGAAGGGCCGGGAAGAAACTATGGCTACACCTTC. Translating it yields CASSEGPGRNYGYTF.

V usage is TRBV5-1 and J usage is TRBJ1-6, with 7 bases aligning to TRBD1. The CDR3 has 16 residues. V shed 4 bases, J shed 7 bases, and the junction held 11 bases outside the gene matches. The germline V gene has CDR1 SGHRS and CDR2 YFSETQ. CDR3 sequence reads: CASSQDGGQLNSPLHF. The CDR3 nucleotides are TGCGCCAGCAGCCAAGACGGGGGACAGCTAAATTCACCCCTCCACTTT.

The chain carries TRBV19 and TRBJ1-6; D is undetermined. CDR1 LNHDA and CDR2 SQIVND come from the germline V gene (reference sequence). Trimming removed 3 bases from V and 0 bases from J, with 9 bases in between. This CDR3 has 16 amino acids. The CDR3 nucleotides are TGTGCCAGTAGTATGTCACAGAGCTCCTATAATTCACCCCTCCACTTT. Its protein is CASSMSQSSYNSPLHF.